The T cell receptor beta chain described here comes from a study of T cell clones after liver transplantation. On the study more broadly: At least one year of complete immunosuppression withdrawal without enzymes over twice normal defined tolerance. Study conclusions and caveats: Post-transplant, graft-donor-reactive CD4 TCRbeta sequences in blood dropped significantly in most of the 8 subjects.

The CDR3 runs to 15 residues. J gave up 2 bases and V 2 bases, and 6 bases lay outside the gene matches. CDR1 and CDR2 from the germline V gene are MNHNS and SASEGT. The count of this clone is one. Its antigen is currently unknown. Repertoires were generated with immunoSEQ multiplex PCR, while TCRdb's copy carries only in-frame clones and drops some. The data contain some 15,000 clones, 80% to 95% of them singletons. This TCR was sampled from a human donor who received a liver transplant. The sample here was CD8+ T cells from blood, taken before liver transplant. The chain uses TRBV6-1 and TRBJ2-7; 7 bases map to TRBD1. In nucleotides, the CDR3 is TGTGCCAGCAGTGAATGGCTAGACAGGGCCTACGAGCAGTACTTC. This sequence encodes CASSEWLDRAYEQYF.